One and the same sample provided the 20 T cell receptor beta chains below, sequenced in a study of blood T cells in healthy people across ages. A second about 7 to 11 cycle PCR used barcoded and J-beta primers. TCRdb called the 5' RACE reads again in MiXCR, with one record for every CDR3 protein. Of some 690,000 distinct CDR3 sequences in the sample, 20% to 25% were seen once. The sequenced sample consisted of blood. The receptors originated from a man aged 65 to 79 in good health.

This clonotype was counted a few times. The rearrangement links TRBV5-1 to TRBJ2-1, with 9 bases aligning to TRBD1. Looked up from germline, CDR1 is SGHRS and CDR2 is YFSETQ. The CDR3 totals 15 residues. The V gene end was trimmed by 6 bases and the J gene end by 6 bases; junction bases not matched to a gene: 10. The CDR3 sequence: CASNDPGQGFNEQFF. The CDR3 DNA is TGCGCCAGCAACGATCCGGGACAGGGTTTCAATGAGCAGTTCTTC.

Many counts were recorded for this clonotype. V is TRBV29-1 and J is TRBJ2-1, with D perhaps being TRBD1 or TRBD2 (5 bases each). This CDR3 is 12 amino acids long. With 2 bases removed from V and 8 bases from J, the gap between germline ends came to 10 bases. Per germline, CDR1 SQVTM and CDR2 ANQGSEA. CDR3 loop: CSVEFRDHEQFF. The CDR3 DNA reads TGCAGCGTTGAATTCAGGGACCATGAGCAGTTCTTC.

The rearrangement joins TRBV10-2 to TRBJ2-5, with D possibly matching TRBD2 (5 bases). Trimming removed 4 bases from V and 7 bases from J, with 13 bases in between. CDR1 WSHSY and CDR2 SAAADI come from the germline V gene. This CDR3 is built from 13 residues. CDR3 DNA sequence: TGCGCCAGCAGTGCGGCAGGCGGAGGGACCCAGTACTTC. Protein product: CASSAAGGGTQYF.

This clonotype was picked up a small number of times. This chain links TRBV2 with TRBJ2-2, with unresolved D. This CDR3 has 15 amino acids. Trimming shortened V by 1 base and J by 0 bases, and 6 bases separated the two germline ends. Per the germline V gene, CDR1 is SNHLY and CDR2 is FYNNEI. DNA for the CDR3: TGTGCCAGCAGTGAAGTCCCATCGAACACCGGGGAGCTGTTTTTT. It is translated as CASSEVPSNTGELFF. The full variable domain, rest sourced from reference TRBV2 and TRBJ2-2, is EPEVTQTPSHQVTQMGQEVILRCVPISNHLYFYWYRQILGQKVEFLVSFYNNEISEKSEIFDDQFSVERPDGSNFTLKIRSTKLEDSAMYFCASSEVPSNTGELFFGEGSRLTVL.

The chain couples TRBV20-1 to TRBJ1-1; no reliable D call. Germline loops: CDR1 DFQATT, CDR2 SNEGSKA (reference sequence). The V gene lost 3 bases and the J gene lost 2 bases, with 7 bases spanning the gap. The CDR3 spans 12 residues. The CDR3 sequence is CSASDGNTEAFF. The CDR3 bases are TGCAGTGCTAGCGACGGAAACACTGAAGCTTTCTTT.

The V and J genes are TRBV7-9 and TRBJ2-5; D may be TRBD2 (5 bases). Deletions cut 5 bases from V and 3 bases from J, with 13 bases between. Per germline, CDR1 SEHNR and CDR2 FQNEAQ (reference sequence). The CDR3 consists of 14 residues. The CDR3 loop reads CASSVLVQEETQYF. The CDR3 region has the DNA TGTGCCAGCAGCGTACTAGTTCAGGAAGAGACCCAGTACTTC.

This clonotype turned up a few times. CDR3 amino acids: CASSNQWDRESYEQYF. The CDR3 nucleotides read TGTGCCAGCAGCAACCAATGGGACAGGGAGTCCTACGAGCAGTACTTC. The V call is TRBV7-9, the J call TRBJ2-7, with 9 bases matching TRBD1. Germline-derived CDR1 and CDR2 are SEHNR and FQNEAQ (reference sequence). The CDR3 runs to 16 residues. The J segment lost 1 base and the V segment lost 5 bases, leaving 9 bases of the junction unmatched.

DNA of the CDR3: TGTGCCAGCAGCCCCACAGGGGCGGATCCTTACGAGCAGTACGTC. Translated, it gives CASSPTGADPYEQYV. The V and J genes are TRBV12-3 or TRBV12-4 and TRBJ2-1, with 7 positions matching TRBD1. The J call could be wrong; TRBJ2-7 is a better fit for the DNA end. The CDR3 has 15 amino acids.

This clonotype was recorded a few times. The chain carries TRBV20-1 and TRBJ1-1; D is undetermined. V was pared by 3 bases and J by 7 bases, with 12 bases between. Germline loops: CDR1 DFQATT, CDR2 SNEGSKA (reference sequence). The CDR3 has 12 amino acids. In DNA, the CDR3 is TGCAGTGCTAGTTCCGGCAGCGGTGAAGCTTTCTTT. Residues: CSASSGSGEAFF.

The chain joins TRBV19 to TRBJ1-2; D is uncertain. Deletions cut 3 bases from V and 7 bases from J, with 15 bases between. Germline V gene sequence: CDR1 LNHDA, CDR2 SQIVND (reference sequence). There are 14 residues in the CDR3. The DNA for the CDR3 is TGTGCCAGTAGTATGACGTTGTCACGGGGTGGCTACACCTTC. Its translation: CASSMTLSRGGYTF. The full variable domain, with the rest looked up from reference TRBV19 and TRBJ1-2, is DGGITQSPKYLFRKEGQNVTLSCEQNLNHDAMYWYRQDPGQGLRLIYYSQIVNDFQKGDIAEGYSVSREKKESFPLTVTSAQKNPTAFYLCASSMTLSRGGYTFGSGTRLTVV.

This clonotype has ten or more counts. The V gene is TRBV12-3 or TRBV12-4, the J gene TRBJ2-5; 8 nucleotides agree with TRBD1. V was pared by 5 bases and J by 1 base, with 9 bases of the junction left unmatched. The CDR3 sequence is 16 residues long. CDR3 DNA sequence: TGTGCCAGCAGTCACCGGACAGGGACCTTCCAAGAGACCCAGTACTTC. Amino acids: CASSHRTGTFQETQYF.

The chain uses TRBV25-1 and TRBJ2-1; 8 bases match TRBD2. After removal of 5 bases from V and 7 bases from J, the junction contained 4 bases not matched to a gene. The CDR3 totals 13 residues. Per the germline V gene, CDR1 is MGHDK and CDR2 is SYGVNS. CDR3 in amino acids: CASSTGTRNEQFF. For the CDR3, the DNA is TGTGCCAGCAGTACCGGGACTAGGAATGAGCAGTTCTTC.

This clonotype has a handful of counts. The rearrangement joins TRBV14 to TRBJ2-5; D remains ambiguous. The ends were cut back, 2 bases at V and 4 bases at J, with 8 bases in the middle. Per germline, CDR1 SGHDN and CDR2 FVKESK. CDR3 length: 13 residues. CDR3 DNA: TGTGCCAGCAGCCAAAACCCCGGAGAGACCCAGTACTTC. Its translation is CASSQNPGETQYF.

This clonotype was counted between two and nine times. The CDR3 protein is CASSDTDRSNQPQHF. The CDR3 DNA is TGTGCCAGCAGTGATACGGACAGGTCCAATCAGCCCCAGCATTTT. This chain uses TRBV25-1 with TRBJ1-5; TRBD1 aligns across 7 bases. V shed 3 bases and J 3 bases; nucleotides not matched to a gene: 5. CDR1 and CDR2 (germline): MGHDK, SYGVNS. The CDR3 has 15 amino acids. The full variable domain, its missing parts supplied by reference TRBV25-1 and TRBJ1-5, is EADIYQTPRYLVIGTGKKITLECSQTMGHDKMYWYQQDPGMELHLIHYSYGVNSTEKGDLSSESTVSRIRTEHFPLTLESARPSHTSQYLCASSDTDRSNQPQHFGDGTRLSIL.

The chain recombines TRBV27 with TRBJ2-1; TRBD2 matches 7 bases. The CDR3 extends over 16 amino acids. Germline CDR1 reads MNHEY; CDR2 reads SMNVEV (reference sequence). V was pared by 6 bases and J by 2 bases, with 10 bases of the junction left unmatched. The CDR3 spells CASSRRGTSAYNEQFF. The CDR3, as DNA: TGTGCCAGCAGCCGCCGCGGTACTAGCGCCTACAATGAGCAGTTCTTC.

The V call is TRBV19, the J call TRBJ2-3; D assignment may be TRBD1 or TRBD2 (5 bases each). Germline V CDR1 and CDR2: LNHDA, SQIVND (reference sequence). The V and J ends lost 4 bases and 6 bases respectively, with 14 bases between them. The CDR3 is 14 amino acids. CDR3 sequence (DNA): TGTGCCAGTAGTACCGGGACCCATATGGATACGCAGTATTTT. This codes for CASSTGTHMDTQYF.

This clonotype was detected a few times. The genes are TRBV6-6 and TRBJ1-2; 9 bases match TRBD1. Per germline, CDR1 MNHNY and CDR2 SVGAGI (reference sequence). The V and J ends lost 5 bases and 4 bases, in that order; junction bases with no gene match: 8. CDR3 length equals 15 residues. This CDR3 reads CASSTNPGQGYGYTF. CDR3 in DNA: TGTGCCAGCAGTACCAACCCGGGACAGGGCTATGGCTACACCTTC.

As to this clonotype: A junction end diverges from the germline sequence, so it may reflect a read error. V gene TRBV24-1 combines with J gene TRBJ1-2, with D possibly TRBD1 on 6 matching bases. CDR1 is KGHDR and CDR2 is SFDVKD in the germline V gene. The CDR3 length is 17 residues. This chain's CDR3 is CATSDGTTGSGNYGHTF. The CDR3 nucleotides read TGTGCCACCAGTGACGGGACAACGGGGAGTGGAAACTATGGCCACACCTTC.

This clonotype was counted a few times. The rearrangement joins TRBV20-1 to TRBJ1-2; D may be TRBD1 (6 bases). In germline, CDR1 is DFQATT, CDR2 SNEGSKA (reference sequence). The CDR3 is 12 amino acids. Deletions cut 6 bases from V and 13 bases from J, with 21 bases between. CDR3 bases: TGCAGTGCCGAGACAGGAAGGTTAAAAGGCACCTTC. Its translation is CSAETGRLKGTF.

This clonotype has a handful of counts. The rearrangement uses TRBV12-3 or TRBV12-4 and TRBJ1-3, with D possibly matching TRBD1 (6 bases). The CDR3 is made up of 14 amino acids. Trimming left V 6 bases short and J 0 bases short, with 9 bases between. CDR3 bases: TGTGCCAGCAGCGGACAGTTCTCTGGAAACACCATATATTTT. Amino acids: CASSGQFSGNTIYF.